These 18 T cell receptor beta chains came from one sample sequenced in a study of blood T cell repertoires in COVID-19. The repertoire was sequenced with immunoSEQ multiplex PCR; TCRdb's copy has only in-frame clones and lacks some. The sample yields 60,000 to 80,000 clones, roughly 85% seen once. The sample consisted of peripheral blood. These receptors originate from a man aged 50 or older with acute or convalescent COVID-19.

This clone has only one observation. The gene calls are TRBV5-1 and TRBJ2-3; TRBD1 is a possible D gene (5 bases). Germline V lookup: CDR1 SGHRS, CDR2 YFSETQ. V lost 5 bases to trimming and J lost 1 base, with 11 bases between them. CDR3 length: 14 residues. CDR3: CASRGVVRTDTQYF. The CDR3 DNA follows: TGCGCCAGCAGAGGGGTAGTGCGCACAGATACGCAGTATTTT. Looking up the rest from reference TRBV5-1 and TRBJ2-3 gives the full variable domain: KAGVTQTPRYLIKTRGQQVTLSCSPISGHRSVSWYQQTPGQGLQFLFEYFSETQRNKGNFPGRFSGRQFSNSRSEMNVSTLELGDSALYLCASRGVVRTDTQYFGPGTRLTVL.

The CDR3, as DNA: TGTGCCAGCAGTTACGGGACTAGCATCTCGGATACGCAGTATTTT. Translating gives CASSYGTSISDTQYF. V gene TRBV6-5 combines with J gene TRBJ2-3; 9 bases agree with TRBD2. Looked up from germline, CDR1 is MNHEY and CDR2 is SVGAGI. The V and J ends lost 2 bases and 6 bases, in that order; junction bases with no gene match: 6. The CDR3 is 15 residues long.

The V and J genes are TRBV20-1 and TRBJ2-7; 12 bases are a match to TRBD2. The J segment lost 3 bases and the V segment lost 3 bases, leaving 6 bases of the junction unmatched. The germline V gene encodes CDR1 DFQATT and CDR2 SNEGSKA (reference sequence). The CDR3 length is 15 residues. CDR3 nucleotide sequence: TGCAGTGCTAGTCGCCTAGCGGGGGGGCTCTACGAGCAGTACTTC. It codes for CSASRLAGGLYEQYF.

J is TRBJ1-3 and V is TRBV30, with D hard to call. The V end was cut by 2 bases, the J end by 0 bases, with 26 bases between. The CDR3 covers 20 residues. In germline, CDR1 is GTSNPN, CDR2 SVGIG (reference sequence). The CDR3 nucleotides read TGTGCCTGGAGTCCCTTACTTAGGTGGCCGAGGGAGAGCTCTGGAAACACCATATATTTT. Protein: CAWSPLLRWPRESSGNTIYF.

The chain is built from TRBV7-3 and TRBJ2-5; no reliable D call. Germline assignment: CDR1 SGHTA and CDR2 FQGTGA. The length of the CDR3 is 13 residues. V gave up 5 bases and J gave up 4 bases, with 11 bases separating them. This chain's CDR3 is CASSLLRGETQYF. DNA of the CDR3: TGTGCCAGCAGCCTTCTCCGAGGAGAGACCCAGTACTTC. Full variable domain (outside the CDR3, taken from reference TRBV7-3 and TRBJ2-5): GAGVSQTPSNKVTEKGKYVELRCDPISGHTALYWYRQSLGQGPEFLIYFQGTGAADDSGLPNDRFFAVRPEGSVSTLKIQRTERGDSAVYLCASSLLRGETQYFGPGTRLLVL.

The CDR3 bases are TGTGCCACCAGTTCCGAATTTTCGGGACAGGGAGTCGAGCAGTACTTC. This codes for CATSSEFSGQGVEQYF. This sequence joins TRBV24-1 and TRBJ2-7; 9 bases line up with TRBD1. Per germline, CDR1 KGHDR and CDR2 SFDVKD. V dropped 6 bases and J dropped 6; count of bases not matched to a gene: 14. The CDR3 totals 16 residues.

The V call is TRBV6-6, the J call TRBJ2-3, with D possibly TRBD2 on 5 matching bases. The CDR3 has 13 amino acids. V lost 4 bases and J lost 5, with 10 bases in between. CDR1 and CDR2 from the germline V gene are MNHNY and SVGAGI (reference sequence). CDR3 DNA: TGTGCCAGCAGTTCCCTTGGACTAGATACGCAGTATTTT. Translation gives CASSSLGLDTQYF.

V is TRBV5-1 and J is TRBJ1-2; D is unclear. This CDR3 contains 11 residues. The V and J ends lost 4 bases and 8 bases respectively, with 9 bases between them. Germline assignment: CDR1 SGHRS and CDR2 YFSETQ. The CDR3 sequence is CASSGTGGYTF. The CDR3, as DNA: TGCGCCAGCAGCGGAACCGGGGGCTACACCTTC.

V is TRBV6-5 and J is TRBJ1-2, with D perhaps TRBD1 (6 bases). The CDR3 consists of 15 residues. Germline-derived CDR1 and CDR2 are MNHEY and SVGAGI. Deletions cut 4 bases from V and 3 bases from J, with 15 bases between. CDR3 region: CASSSLGRGYYGYTF. The CDR3 region has the DNA TGTGCCAGCAGTTCTCTAGGCAGGGGATACTATGGCTACACCTTC.

The J gene is TRBJ2-2, the V gene TRBV9, with D possibly being TRBD2 (6 bases). This CDR3 is built from 14 residues. The germline gives CDR1 SGDLS, CDR2 YYNGEE. Between the trimmed V and J ends, which lost 3 bases and 7 bases, there was a span of 13 bases. CDR3 in amino acids: CASSETGLIGELFF. The CDR3 region has the DNA TGTGCCAGCAGCGAGACGGGACTTATCGGGGAGCTGTTTTTT.

The V and J genes are TRBV6-5 and TRBJ1-5; D possibly corresponds to TRBD1 (5 bases). The CDR3 loop spans 15 amino acids. Germline CDR1 is MNHEY and CDR2 is SVGAGI. Between the trimmed V and J ends, which lost 6 bases and 0 bases, there was a span of 12 bases. CDR3 nucleotide sequence: TGTGCCAGCAGACAGGTTTTGTATAGCAATCAGCCCCAGCATTTT. This codes for CASRQVLYSNQPQHF.

The V call is TRBV10-3, the J call TRBJ2-5; maybe TRBD1 (5 bases). Germline CDR1 ENHRY, CDR2 SYGVKD. There are 13 residues in the CDR3. V was pared by 4 bases and J by 5 bases, with 11 bases between. The CDR3 nucleotides are TGTGCCATCAGTGCAGGGTCTCCGGAGACCCAGTACTTC. Its protein product is CAISAGSPETQYF.

The J gene is TRBJ2-7, the V gene TRBV6-5; D ambiguous. The V end lost 4 bases, the J end lost 2 bases, and 12 bases lay between the germline ends. CDR1 and CDR2 (germline): MNHEY, SVGAGI. This CDR3 has 14 amino acids. Written as DNA, the CDR3 is TGTGCCAGCAGTTTACCCCCGAGGACCTACGAGCAGTACGTC. Protein product: CASSLPPRTYEQYV.

This sequence joins TRBV6-1 and TRBJ2-1, with 8 positions matching TRBD2. J lost 4 bases, V lost 4 bases, and 6 bases had no gene match. CDR1 MNHNS and CDR2 SASEGT come from the germline V gene. The CDR3 consists of 15 residues. CDR3: CASSVAGRGYNEQFF. In DNA form, the CDR3 reads TGTGCCAGCAGTGTAGCGGGGAGAGGTTACAATGAGCAGTTCTTC.

This chain joins TRBV2 and TRBJ1-2, with D possibly TRBD1 on 5 matching bases. Germline V gene lookup returns CDR1 SNHLY and CDR2 FYNNEI. V was trimmed by 6 bases and J by 6 bases, leaving 20 bases between them. This CDR3 spans 15 amino acids. Written as DNA, the CDR3 is TGTGCCAGCAGCGAGATTGGTTATGCAGGGAATGGCTACACCTTC. The encoded protein is CASSEIGYAGNGYTF.

The chain links TRBV5-1 to TRBJ2-4; 8 bases map to TRBD2. Germline CDR1 and CDR2: SGHRS and YFSETQ. This CDR3 has 13 amino acids. Trimming took 3 bases from V and 11 from J; bases not matched to a gene: 7. The CDR3 protein is CASSSGREGLQYF. In DNA form, the CDR3 reads TGCGCCAGCAGCTCCGGGAGGGAGGGACTTCAGTACTTC.

The chain joins TRBV6-2 or TRBV6-3 to TRBJ2-2; the match to TRBD2 covers 9 bases. Germline loops: CDR1 MNHEY, CDR2 SVGEGT. Trimming removed 6 bases from V and 2 bases from J; junction bases left unmatched: 10. The CDR3 sequence is 17 residues long. The CDR3 nucleotides read TGTGCCAGCAGCGTTCCGCTAGCGGGGTTCAACACCGGGGAGCTGTTTTTT. Protein product: CASSVPLAGFNTGELFF.

This clone has a single count. The rearrangement links TRBV10-2 to TRBJ1-1, with 9 bases identical to TRBD1. The CDR3 runs 16 residues. CDR1 is WSHSY, CDR2 SAAADI, per germline. V lost 4 bases and J lost 0; bases outside the gene matches: 6. This chain's CDR3 is CASSVSGTGLNTEAFF. CDR3 bases: TGCGCCAGCAGTGTTTCCGGGACAGGGCTGAACACTGAAGCTTTCTTT.